This TCR beta chain was documented in a study of blood T cell repertoires in COVID-19. Study-wide background: PBMCs, B-cell-depleted T cells, or T cells were the source of the cDNA or gDNA that made up the material.

Per the original methods: Nucleated cell number was recorded as an estimate derived from reference gene primer amplification. Assay: immunoSEQ multiplex PCR; the TCRdb copy retains only in-frame clones and omits some. That table gives V, J and clone size, and the DNA gave D and trimming. The table has about 130,000 clones, roughly nine tenths seen once. CDR3 size: 13 residues. Germline values: CDR1 LGHNA, CDR2 YNFKEQ. V shed 1 base and J shed 6 bases, with 8 bases lying between them. The chain couples TRBV4-2 to TRBJ2-3, with D perhaps matching TRBD1 (6 bases). The sequencing input was peripheral blood. The clonotype was recovered from a man between 45 and 60 years old with active COVID-19. CDR3: CASSQGDTDTQYF. CDR3 coding DNA: TGTGCCAGCAGCCAAGGGGACACGGATACGCAGTATTTT.